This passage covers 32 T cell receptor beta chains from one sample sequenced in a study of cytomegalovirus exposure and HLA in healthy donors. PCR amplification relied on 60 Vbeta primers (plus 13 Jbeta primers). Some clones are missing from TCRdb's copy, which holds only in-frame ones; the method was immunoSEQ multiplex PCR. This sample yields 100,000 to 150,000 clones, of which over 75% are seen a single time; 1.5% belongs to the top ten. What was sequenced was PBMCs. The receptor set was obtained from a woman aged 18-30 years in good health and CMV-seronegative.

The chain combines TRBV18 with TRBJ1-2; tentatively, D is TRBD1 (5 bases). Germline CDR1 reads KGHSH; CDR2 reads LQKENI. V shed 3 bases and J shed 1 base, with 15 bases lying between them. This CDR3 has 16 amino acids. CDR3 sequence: CASSPGLGIGNYGYTF. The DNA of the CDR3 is TGTGCCAGCTCACCGGGACTGGGGATAGGTAACTATGGCTACACCTTC.

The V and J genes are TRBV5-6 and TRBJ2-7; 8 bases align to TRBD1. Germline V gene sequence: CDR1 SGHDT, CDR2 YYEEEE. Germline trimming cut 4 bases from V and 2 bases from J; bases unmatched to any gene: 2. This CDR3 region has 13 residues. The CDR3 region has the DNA TGTGCCAGCAGCCTGGACAGGGCCTACGAGCAGTACTTC. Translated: CASSLDRAYEQYF. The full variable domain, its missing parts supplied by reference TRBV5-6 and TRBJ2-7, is DAGVTQSPTHLIKTRGQQVTLRCSPKSGHDTVSWYQQALGQGPQFIFQYYEEEERQRGNFPDRFSGHQFPNYSSELNVNALLLGDSALYLCASSLDRAYEQYFGPGTRLTVT.

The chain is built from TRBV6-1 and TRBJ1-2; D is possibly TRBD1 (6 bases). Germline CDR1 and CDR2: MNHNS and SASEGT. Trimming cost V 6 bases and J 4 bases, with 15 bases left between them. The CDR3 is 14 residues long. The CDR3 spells CASRLQGTGYGYTF. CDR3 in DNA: TGTGCCAGCAGACTACAGGGAACTGGCTATGGCTACACCTTC.

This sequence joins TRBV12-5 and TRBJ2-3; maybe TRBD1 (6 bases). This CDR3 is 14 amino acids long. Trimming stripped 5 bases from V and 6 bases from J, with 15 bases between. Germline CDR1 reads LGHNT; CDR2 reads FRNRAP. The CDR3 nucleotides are TGTGCTAGTGGTGAACAGGGCCCGGCGGATACGCAGTATTTT. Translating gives CASGEQGPADTQYF. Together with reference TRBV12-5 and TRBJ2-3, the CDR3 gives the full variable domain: DARVTQTPRHKVTEMGQEVTMRCQPILGHNTVFWYRQTMMQGLELLAYFRNRAPLDDSGMPKDRFSAEMPDATLATLKIQPSEPRDSAVYFCASGEQGPADTQYFGPGTRLTVL.

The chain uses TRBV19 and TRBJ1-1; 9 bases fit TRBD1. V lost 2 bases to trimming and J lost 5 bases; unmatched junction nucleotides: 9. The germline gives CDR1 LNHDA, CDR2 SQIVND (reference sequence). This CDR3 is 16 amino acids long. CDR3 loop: CASSIPRQGGRTEAFF. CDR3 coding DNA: TGTGCCAGTAGTATACCCAGACAGGGGGGGAGGACTGAAGCTTTCTTT.

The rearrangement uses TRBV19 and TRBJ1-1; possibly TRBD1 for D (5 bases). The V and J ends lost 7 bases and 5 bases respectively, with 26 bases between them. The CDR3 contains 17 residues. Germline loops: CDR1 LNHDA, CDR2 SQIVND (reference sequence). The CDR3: CASTTKEGRGFRTEAFF. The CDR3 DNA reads TGTGCCAGTACCACAAAGGAGGGGCGCGGGTTTAGGACTGAAGCTTTCTTT.

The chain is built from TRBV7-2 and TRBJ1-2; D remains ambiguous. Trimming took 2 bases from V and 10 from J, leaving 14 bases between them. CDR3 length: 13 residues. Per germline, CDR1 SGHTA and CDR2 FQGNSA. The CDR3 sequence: CASSLNNQAFYTF. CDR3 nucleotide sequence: TGTGCCAGCAGCTTAAATAATCAGGCGTTCTACACCTTC.

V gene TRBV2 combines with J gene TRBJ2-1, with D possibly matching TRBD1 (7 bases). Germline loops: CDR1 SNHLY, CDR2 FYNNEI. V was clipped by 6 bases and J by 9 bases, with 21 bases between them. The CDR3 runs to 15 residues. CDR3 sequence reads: CASRLRRDSNSEQFF. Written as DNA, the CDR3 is TGTGCCAGCAGGCTTAGGCGGGACAGCAATAGTGAGCAGTTCTTC.

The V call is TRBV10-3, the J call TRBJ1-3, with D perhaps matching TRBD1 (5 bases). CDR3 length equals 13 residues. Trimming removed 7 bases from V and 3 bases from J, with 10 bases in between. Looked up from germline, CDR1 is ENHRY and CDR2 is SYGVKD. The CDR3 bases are TGTGCCATCAAAACGGACATTGGAAACACCATATATTTT. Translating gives CAIKTDIGNTIYF.

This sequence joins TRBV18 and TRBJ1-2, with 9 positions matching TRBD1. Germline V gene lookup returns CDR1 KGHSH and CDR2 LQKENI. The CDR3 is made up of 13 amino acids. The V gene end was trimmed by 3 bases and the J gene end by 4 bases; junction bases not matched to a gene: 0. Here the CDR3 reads CASSPGQGYGYTF. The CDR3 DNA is TGTGCCAGCTCACCGGGACAGGGCTATGGCTACACCTTC.

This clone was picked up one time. In DNA, the CDR3 is TGTGCCTGGAGTGAGGGCAGGGGGAGTTGGATTAGCAATCAGCCCCAGCATTTT. Translated, it gives CAWSEGRGSWISNQPQHF. The gene calls are TRBV30 and TRBJ1-5; TRBD1 matches at 7 bases. Germline V gene sequence: CDR1 GTSNPN, CDR2 SVGIG (reference sequence). The CDR3 runs to 18 residues. With V trimmed by 1 base and J by 0 bases, 12 bases remained unmatched.

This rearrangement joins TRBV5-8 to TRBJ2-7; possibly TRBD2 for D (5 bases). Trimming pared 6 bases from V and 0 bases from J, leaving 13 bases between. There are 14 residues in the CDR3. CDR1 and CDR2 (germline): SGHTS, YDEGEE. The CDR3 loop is CASTPRASSYEQYF. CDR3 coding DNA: TGTGCCAGCACCCCGAGGGCGAGCTCCTACGAGCAGTACTTC.

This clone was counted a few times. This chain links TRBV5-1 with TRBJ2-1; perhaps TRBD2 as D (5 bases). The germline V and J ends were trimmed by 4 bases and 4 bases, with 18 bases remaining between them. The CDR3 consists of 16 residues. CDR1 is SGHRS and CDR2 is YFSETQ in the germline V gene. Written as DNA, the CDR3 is TGCGCCAGCAGCCTCACTGAACTAGGACTTTACAATGAGCAGTTCTTC. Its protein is CASSLTELGLYNEQFF.

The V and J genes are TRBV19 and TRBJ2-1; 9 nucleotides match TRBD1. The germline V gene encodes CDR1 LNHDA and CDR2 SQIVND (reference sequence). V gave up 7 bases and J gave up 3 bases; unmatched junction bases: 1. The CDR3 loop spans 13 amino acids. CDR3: CASTGQGYNEQFF. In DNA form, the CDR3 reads TGTGCCAGTACGGGACAGGGCTACAATGAGCAGTTCTTC.

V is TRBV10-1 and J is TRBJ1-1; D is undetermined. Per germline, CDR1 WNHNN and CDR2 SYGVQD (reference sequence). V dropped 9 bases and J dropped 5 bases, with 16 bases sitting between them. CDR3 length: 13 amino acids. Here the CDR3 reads CASTDNLGTEAFF. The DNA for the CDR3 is TGCGCCAGTACCGACAACCTGGGTACTGAAGCTTTCTTT.

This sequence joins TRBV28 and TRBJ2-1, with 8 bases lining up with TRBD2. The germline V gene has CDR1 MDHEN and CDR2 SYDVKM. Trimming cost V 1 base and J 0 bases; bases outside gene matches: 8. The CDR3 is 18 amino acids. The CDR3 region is CASSLSPGLGSSYNEQFF. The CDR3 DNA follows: TGTGCCAGCAGTTTATCCCCGGGACTAGGGAGCTCCTACAATGAGCAGTTCTTC.

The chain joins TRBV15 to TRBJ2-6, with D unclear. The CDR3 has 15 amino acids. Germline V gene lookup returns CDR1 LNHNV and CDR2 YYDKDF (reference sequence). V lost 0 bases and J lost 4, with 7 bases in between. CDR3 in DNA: TGTGCCACCAGCAGAGAACATTCGGGGGCCAACGTCCTGACTTTC. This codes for CATSREHSGANVLTF.

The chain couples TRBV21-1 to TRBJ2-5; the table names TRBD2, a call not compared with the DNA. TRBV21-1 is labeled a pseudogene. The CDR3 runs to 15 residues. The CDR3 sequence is CASSPPGGTQETQYF. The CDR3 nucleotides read TGTGCCAGCAGCCCGCCCGGCGGGACTCAAGAGACCCAGTACTTC.

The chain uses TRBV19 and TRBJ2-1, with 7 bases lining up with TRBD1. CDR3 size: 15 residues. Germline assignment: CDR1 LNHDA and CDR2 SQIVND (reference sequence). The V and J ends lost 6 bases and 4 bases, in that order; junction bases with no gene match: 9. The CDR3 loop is CASRPTGTGYNEQFF. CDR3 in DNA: TGTGCCAGTAGGCCGACAGGGACCGGGTACAATGAGCAGTTCTTC.

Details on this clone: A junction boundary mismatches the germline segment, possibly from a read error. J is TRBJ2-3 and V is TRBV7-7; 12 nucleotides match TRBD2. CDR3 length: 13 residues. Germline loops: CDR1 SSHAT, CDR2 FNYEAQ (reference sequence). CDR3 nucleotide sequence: TGTGCTAGCAGCATGACTAGCGGGGGTACGCAGTATTTT. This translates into CASSMTSGGTQYF.

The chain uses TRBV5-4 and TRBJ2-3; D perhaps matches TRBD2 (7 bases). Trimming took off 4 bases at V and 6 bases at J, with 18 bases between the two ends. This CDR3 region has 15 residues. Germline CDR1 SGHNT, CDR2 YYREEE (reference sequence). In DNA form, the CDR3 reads TGTGCCAGCAGCCCCATCCGGACAGCGGGGGATACGCAGTATTTT. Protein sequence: CASSPIRTAGDTQYF.

This CDR3 is CASSLDRGNEQFF. The CDR3 bases are TGTGCCAGCAGCCTAGACAGGGGCAATGAGCAGTTCTTC. V and J are TRBV27 and TRBJ2-1; 8 nucleotides line up with TRBD1. The CDR3 loop spans 13 amino acids. V shed 6 bases and J 6 bases; nucleotides not matched to a gene: 4. CDR1 and CDR2 from the germline V gene are MNHEY and SMNVEV (reference sequence).

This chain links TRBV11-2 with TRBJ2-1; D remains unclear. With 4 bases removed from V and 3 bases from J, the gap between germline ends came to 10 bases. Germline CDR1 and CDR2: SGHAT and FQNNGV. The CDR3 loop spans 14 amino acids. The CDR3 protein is CASSSSRSYNEQFF. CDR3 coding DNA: TGTGCCAGCAGCTCTTCGCGGAGCTACAATGAGCAGTTCTTC.

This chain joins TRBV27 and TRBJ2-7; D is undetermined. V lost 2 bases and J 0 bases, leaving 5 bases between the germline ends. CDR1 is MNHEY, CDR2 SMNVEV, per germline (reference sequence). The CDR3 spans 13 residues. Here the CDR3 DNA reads TGTGCCAGCAGTTTAACCAGCTCCTACGAGCAGTACTTC. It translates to CASSLTSSYEQYF.

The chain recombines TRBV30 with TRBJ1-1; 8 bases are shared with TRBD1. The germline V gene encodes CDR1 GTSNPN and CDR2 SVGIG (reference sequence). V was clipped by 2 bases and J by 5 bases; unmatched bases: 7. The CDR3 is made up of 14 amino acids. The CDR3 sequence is CAWSTTTGGTEAFF. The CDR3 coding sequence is TGTGCCTGGAGTACAACTACAGGGGGGACTGAAGCTTTCTTT. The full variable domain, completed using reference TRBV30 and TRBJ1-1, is SQTIHQWPATLVQPVGSPLSLECTVEGTSNPNLYWYRQAAGRGLQLLFYSVGIGQISSEVPQNLSASRPQDRQFILSSKKLLLSDSGFYLCAWSTTTGGTEAFFGQGTRLTVV.

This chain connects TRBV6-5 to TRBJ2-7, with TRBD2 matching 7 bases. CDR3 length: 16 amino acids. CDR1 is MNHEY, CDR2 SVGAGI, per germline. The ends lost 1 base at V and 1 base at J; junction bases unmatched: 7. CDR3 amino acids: CASSYLTGGLSYEQYF. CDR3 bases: TGTGCCAGCAGTTACTTAACGGGAGGACTATCCTACGAGCAGTACTTC.

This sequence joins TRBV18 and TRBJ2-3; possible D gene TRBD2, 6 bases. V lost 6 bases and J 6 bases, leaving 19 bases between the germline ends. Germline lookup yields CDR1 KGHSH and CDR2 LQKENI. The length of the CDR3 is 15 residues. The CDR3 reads CASSSVAGPRDTQYF. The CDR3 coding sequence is TGTGCCAGCTCCTCCGTGGCGGGGCCACGGGATACGCAGTATTTT.

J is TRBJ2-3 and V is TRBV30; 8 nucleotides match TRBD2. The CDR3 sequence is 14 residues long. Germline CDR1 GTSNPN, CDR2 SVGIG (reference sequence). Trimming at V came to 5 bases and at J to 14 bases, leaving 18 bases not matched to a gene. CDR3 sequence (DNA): TGTGCCTGGGGACTAGCTAGGTCGGGCAGGTCCGTGTATTTT. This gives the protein CAWGLARSGRSVYF.

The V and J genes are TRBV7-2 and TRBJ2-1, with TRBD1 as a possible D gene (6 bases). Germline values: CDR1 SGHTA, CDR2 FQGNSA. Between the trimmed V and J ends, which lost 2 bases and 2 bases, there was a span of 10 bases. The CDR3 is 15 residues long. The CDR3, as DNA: TGTGCCAGCAGCTTACAGGGGATACCCTACAATGAGCAGTTCTTC. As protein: CASSLQGIPYNEQFF.

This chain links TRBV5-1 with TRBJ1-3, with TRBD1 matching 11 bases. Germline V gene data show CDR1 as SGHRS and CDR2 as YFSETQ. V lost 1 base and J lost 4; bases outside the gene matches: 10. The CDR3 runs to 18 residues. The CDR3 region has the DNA TGCGCCAGCAGCTTGTATGGACAGGGGGCCTCCTCAGGAAACACCATATATTTT. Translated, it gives CASSLYGQGASSGNTIYF. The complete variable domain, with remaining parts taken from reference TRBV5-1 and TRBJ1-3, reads KAGVTQTPRYLIKTRGQQVTLSCSPISGHRSVSWYQQTPGQGLQFLFEYFSETQRNKGNFPGRFSGRQFSNSRSEMNVSTLELGDSALYLCASSLYGQGASSGNTIYFGEGSWLTVV.

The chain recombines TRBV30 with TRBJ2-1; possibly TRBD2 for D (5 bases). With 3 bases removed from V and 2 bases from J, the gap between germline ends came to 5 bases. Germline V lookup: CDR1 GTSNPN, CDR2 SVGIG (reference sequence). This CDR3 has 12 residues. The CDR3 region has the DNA TGTGCCTGGAGGCGGGCCTACAATGAGCAGTTCTTC. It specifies CAWRRAYNEQFF.

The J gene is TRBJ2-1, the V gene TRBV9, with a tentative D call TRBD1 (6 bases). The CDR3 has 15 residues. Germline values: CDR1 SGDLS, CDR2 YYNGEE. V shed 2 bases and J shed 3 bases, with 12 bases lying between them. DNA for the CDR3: TGTGCCAGCAGCGTGACAGGAAGATTCTACAATGAGCAGTTCTTC. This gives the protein CASSVTGRFYNEQFF.